The 29 T cell receptor beta chains given below trace back to one sample, sequenced in a study of blood T cell repertoires in COVID-19. Produced via immunoSEQ multiplex PCR; TCRdb's table is partial and in-frame only. The sample consists of 80,000 to 90,000 clones, around 82% of them appearing once. The sequencing sample was made of peripheral blood. The source of these receptors is a woman over 75 with acute or convalescent COVID-19.

The J gene is TRBJ1-1, the V gene TRBV20-1; possibly TRBD1 for D (5 bases). V was trimmed by 7 bases and J by 3 bases, leaving 9 bases between them. The CDR3 consists of 11 residues. Per the germline V gene, CDR1 is DFQATT and CDR2 is SNEGSKA (reference sequence). CDR3 DNA sequence: TGCAGTGTTTGGGGGGACACTGAAGCTTTCTTT. This translates into CSVWGDTEAFF.

The chain joins TRBV5-1 to TRBJ1-1; 7 bases align to TRBD1. CDR1 is SGHRS and CDR2 is YFSETQ in the germline V gene. This CDR3 comprises 15 residues. J was trimmed by 4 bases and V by 3 bases; bases with no gene match: 9. The CDR3 is CASSYPRGESTEAFF. The CDR3 DNA reads as TGCGCCAGCAGCTACCCCAGGGGGGAGAGCACTGAAGCTTTCTTT.

This sequence joins TRBV6-6 and TRBJ1-5; D gene uncertain. The CDR3 is 15 amino acids. V was cut by 7 bases and J by 0 bases, with 13 bases left in between. Germline V gene lookup returns CDR1 MNHNY and CDR2 SVGAGI (reference sequence). This chain's CDR3 is CASTSSGFSNQPQHF. The CDR3 region has the DNA TGTGCCAGCACTTCATCGGGGTTTAGCAATCAGCCCCAGCATTTT.

This chain links TRBV10-1 with TRBJ2-2; D perhaps matches TRBD1 (5 bases). V was clipped by 2 bases and J by 3 bases, with 13 bases between them. This CDR3 is built from 16 residues. The V gene's germline CDR1 is WNHNN and CDR2 SYGVQD (reference sequence). DNA for the CDR3: TGCGCCAGCAGTGAGAGTAGGGGTTTGGACACCGGGGAGCTGTTTTTT. Amino acids: CASSESRGLDTGELFF.

The V and J genes are TRBV3-1 (or the pseudogene TRBV3-2) and TRBJ2-7; 9 positions match TRBD2. Germline V gene lookup returns CDR1 LGHDT and CDR2 YNNKEL (reference sequence). The CDR3 has 15 residues. With V trimmed by 0 bases and J by 6 bases, 6 bases remained unmatched. The CDR3 DNA reads TGTGCCAGCAGCCAAGATGTAGCGGGAGAACTCGAGCAGTACTTC. This encodes CASSQDVAGELEQYF.

V gene TRBV6-5 combines with J gene TRBJ1-3, with 7 bases lining up with TRBD1. Trimming took 8 bases from V and 3 from J; bases not matched to a gene: 4. Germline lookup yields CDR1 MNHEY and CDR2 SVGAGI. The CDR3 totals 13 residues. The CDR3 DNA follows: TGTGCCAGCGACAGGGTTAATGGAAACACCATATATTTT. Its translation is CASDRVNGNTIYF.

This chain uses TRBV3-1 (or the pseudogene TRBV3-2) with TRBJ2-3; weak D call: TRBD2 (7 bases). V was pared by 5 bases and J by 5 bases, with 26 bases between. The CDR3 sequence is 18 residues long. Germline values: CDR1 LGHDT, CDR2 YNNKEL (reference sequence). The CDR3 DNA sequence: TGTGCCAGCAGCTGGGGGGGCGGGATAGAGTCCCGTGGAGATACGCAGTATTTT. This sequence encodes CASSWGGGIESRGDTQYF.

The chain links TRBV6-5 to TRBJ2-3; D perhaps matches TRBD1 (6 bases). Deletions cut 6 bases from V and 3 bases from J, with 16 bases between. In germline, CDR1 is MNHEY, CDR2 SVGAGI. The CDR3 length is 15 residues. Here the CDR3 reads CASRTVGGSTDTQYF. CDR3 DNA sequence: TGTGCCAGCAGAACCGTAGGGGGTTCTACAGATACGCAGTATTTT.

This chain joins TRBV7-3 and TRBJ2-1; D remains unclear. The germline V and J ends were trimmed by 5 bases and 5 bases, with 10 bases remaining between them. Germline CDR1 reads SGHTA; CDR2 reads FQGTGA. This CDR3 region has 13 residues. The CDR3 nucleotides read TGTGCCAGCAGCCCCGACACCCACAATGAGCAGTTCTTC. This gives the protein CASSPDTHNEQFF.

The V call is TRBV18, the J call TRBJ2-3, with TRBD2 matching over 7 bases. Germline-derived CDR1 and CDR2 are KGHSH and LQKENI. V lost 6 bases to trimming and J lost 3 bases; unmatched junction nucleotides: 9. The CDR3 has 15 residues. CDR3 sequence reads: CASSRAGEGTDTQYF. The CDR3 bases are TGTGCCAGCTCCCGGGCCGGGGAGGGAACAGATACGCAGTATTTT.

The chain links TRBV15 to TRBJ2-5, with 7 bases aligning to TRBD1. This CDR3 is built from 14 residues. J was trimmed by 2 bases and V by 5 bases; bases with no gene match: 5. Germline CDR1 reads LNHNV; CDR2 reads YYDKDF (reference sequence). The CDR3 DNA reads TGTGCCACCAGCCTTGACAGGGTGCAAGAGACCCAGTACTTC. Its translation is CATSLDRVQETQYF.

The J gene is TRBJ1-1, the V gene TRBV7-9; 9 positions agree with TRBD1. CDR3 length equals 14 residues. Germline V gene data show CDR1 as SEHNR and CDR2 as FQNEAQ (reference sequence). The J segment lost 5 bases and the V segment lost 8 bases, leaving 9 bases of the junction unmatched. CDR3 bases: TGTGCCAGCGGGACCGGGACAGGGAGTACTGAAGCTTTCTTT. Residues: CASGTGTGSTEAFF.

CDR3 sequence reads: CASSIPRRVHFSEAFF. The CDR3 DNA is TGTGCCAGTAGTATTCCCCGCAGGGTCCACTTTTCTGAAGCTTTCTTT. V usage is TRBV19 and J usage is TRBJ1-1, with D tentatively TRBD1 (5 bases). Trimming left V 3 bases short and J 6 bases short, with 20 bases between. Germline lookup yields CDR1 LNHDA and CDR2 SQIVND (reference sequence). The CDR3 has 16 residues.

This clone has just a few counts. This chain links TRBV28 with TRBJ1-4, with 7 bases fitting TRBD1. Germline V lookup: CDR1 MDHEN, CDR2 SYDVKM. The CDR3 extends over 15 amino acids. Germline trimming cut 5 bases from V and 7 bases from J; bases unmatched to any gene: 10. CDR3 DNA sequence: TGTGCCAGCAGTCCCCGACAGGGTCGTCGTGAAAAACTGTTTTTT. Protein sequence: CASSPRQGRREKLFF.

This chain links TRBV5-4 with TRBJ1-1, with D perhaps TRBD1 (5 bases). The CDR3 runs to 15 residues. Germline CDR1 is SGHNT and CDR2 is YYREEE (reference sequence). The germline V and J ends were trimmed by 4 bases and 4 bases, with 17 bases remaining between them. CDR3 loop: CASSAGGGMTTEAFF. The DNA of the CDR3 is TGTGCCAGCAGCGCGGGGGGGGGTATGACCACTGAAGCTTTCTTT.

This clone was counted between two and nine times. The V and J genes are TRBV7-3 and TRBJ1-6, with D possibly matching TRBD1 (6 bases). The CDR3 consists of 14 residues. The V gene lost 5 bases and the J gene lost 4 bases, with 9 bases spanning the gap. The germline CDR1 and CDR2 sequences are SGHTA and FQGTGA. This CDR3 reads CASSTQGYNSPLHF. The CDR3 DNA follows: TGTGCCAGCAGCACACAGGGTTATAATTCACCCCTCCACTTT. Using reference TRBV7-3 and TRBJ1-6 for the parts outside the CDR3, the full variable domain is GAGVSQTPSNKVTEKGKYVELRCDPISGHTALYWYRQSLGQGPEFLIYFQGTGAADDSGLPNDRFFAVRPEGSVSTLKIQRTERGDSAVYLCASSTQGYNSPLHFGNGTRLTVT.

This chain links TRBV6-5 with TRBJ1-1; unclear D gene. V lost 6 bases and J 0 bases, leaving 14 bases between the germline ends. Germline CDR1 MNHEY, CDR2 SVGAGI. The CDR3 sequence is 15 residues long. CDR3 protein: CASSPSTGMNTEAFF. As DNA, the CDR3 is TGTGCCAGCAGCCCATCGACTGGTATGAACACTGAAGCTTTCTTT.

This clone was observed once. The rearrangement joins TRBV6-5 to TRBJ2-1; TRBD1 matches at 7 bases. V lost 6 bases to trimming and J lost 2 bases; unmatched junction nucleotides: 7. This CDR3 has 15 residues. In germline, CDR1 is MNHEY, CDR2 SVGAGI. The CDR3 here is CASRKVGTAYNEQFF. CDR3 nucleotides: TGTGCCAGCAGGAAGGTCGGGACAGCCTACAATGAGCAGTTCTTC.

Only a few counts were recorded for this clone. V and J are TRBV5-1 and TRBJ2-2; D possibly corresponds to TRBD1 (5 bases). Germline values: CDR1 SGHRS, CDR2 YFSETQ. V dropped 6 bases and J dropped 3 bases, with 12 bases sitting between them. CDR3 size: 14 residues. CDR3 region: CASNADTYTGELFF. CDR3 bases: TGCGCCAGCAATGCGGACACGTACACCGGGGAGCTGTTTTTT.

The chain joins TRBV28 to TRBJ1-1, with 7 bases matching TRBD1. Unmatched junction bases numbered 6, after V lost 6 bases and J lost 5 bases. The CDR3 has 13 residues. CDR1 is MDHEN and CDR2 is SYDVKM in the germline V gene. CDR3 region: CASRTGIRTEAFF. CDR3 nucleotides: TGTGCCAGCAGGACAGGGATCAGAACTGAAGCTTTCTTT.

The J gene is TRBJ2-5, the V gene TRBV24-1, with 10 nucleotides matching TRBD1. The CDR3 runs to 13 residues. Per germline, CDR1 KGHDR and CDR2 SFDVKD. V lost 6 bases and J lost 5; bases outside the gene matches: 2. The CDR3 spells CATSRQGAETQYF. CDR3 nucleotide sequence: TGTGCCACCAGTCGACAGGGGGCCGAGACCCAGTACTTC.

The chain has TRBV25-1 and TRBJ1-1; no clear D. The CDR3 is made up of 13 amino acids. Trimming shortened V by 3 bases and J by 6 bases, and 11 bases separated the two germline ends. Germline values: CDR1 MGHDK, CDR2 SYGVNS. The CDR3 DNA sequence: TGTGCCAGCAGTGATGCGGGCCGAGCTGAAGCTTTCTTT. Its protein product is CASSDAGRAEAFF.

The CDR3 spells CARTEGGSSSGNTIYF. The DNA of the CDR3 is TGCGCCAGGACTGAGGGGGGGTCCAGCTCTGGAAACACCATATATTTT. The chain employs TRBV23-1 and TRBJ1-3; tentatively, D is TRBD1 (6 bases). TRBV23-1 qualifies as an ORF whose function is uncertain. V lost 9 bases to trimming and J lost 0 bases, with 18 bases between them. The CDR3 runs 16 residues.

The gene calls are TRBV19 and TRBJ1-1, with 8 bases fitting TRBD1. The V segment lost 7 bases and the J segment 6 bases; nucleotides outside the gene matches: 7. The CDR3 is 13 residues long. Germline values: CDR1 LNHDA, CDR2 SQIVND (reference sequence). The CDR3 region is CASKRQGASEAFF. CDR3 in DNA: TGTGCCAGTAAGAGGCAGGGGGCGTCTGAAGCTTTCTTT.

This chain joins TRBV12-3 or TRBV12-4 and TRBJ1-3; D not resolved. The CDR3 has 13 residues. Trimming pared 8 bases from V and 1 base from J, leaving 9 bases between. The CDR3 region has the DNA TGTGCCAGCCAAACATTTTCTGGAAACACCATATATTTT. Its translation: CASQTFSGNTIYF.

The count of this clone is one. The rearrangement links TRBV7-2 to TRBJ2-3; TRBD2 agrees at 8 bases. The V and J ends lost 2 bases and 6 bases, in that order; junction bases with no gene match: 7. The germline CDR1 and CDR2 sequences are SGHTA and FQGNSA. The CDR3 is made up of 15 amino acids. The CDR3 DNA follows: TGTGCCAGCAGCTTAACTGGGACTAGGGTCGATACGCAGTATTTT. This encodes CASSLTGTRVDTQYF.

This clone appeared a single time. This chain uses TRBV6-5 with TRBJ2-7, with no clear D. Germline V CDR1 and CDR2: MNHEY, SVGAGI. V lost 0 bases to trimming and J lost 9 bases, with 15 bases between them. The CDR3 covers 14 residues. The CDR3 DNA reads as TGTGCCAGCAGTTACTCGACCGGGTTCTATCCGCAGTACTTC. It encodes CASSYSTGFYPQYF.

This clone was seen once. The gene calls are TRBV2 and TRBJ2-7; 9 positions match TRBD2. CDR3 length equals 14 residues. V gave up 4 bases and J gave up 3 bases; unmatched junction bases: 4. Germline CDR1 and CDR2: SNHLY and FYNNEI. The CDR3 reads CASSAARGGYEQYF. The CDR3 nucleotides read TGTGCCAGCAGTGCGGCGCGGGGGGGCTACGAGCAGTACTTC. Combining the CDR3 with reference TRBV2 and TRBJ2-7 gives the whole variable domain EPEVTQTPSHQVTQMGQEVILRCVPISNHLYFYWYRQILGQKVEFLVSFYNNEISEKSEIFDDQFSVERPDGSNFTLKIRSTKLEDSAMYFCASSAARGGYEQYFGPGTRLTVT.

The genes are TRBV5-5 and TRBJ1-1, with D possibly TRBD1 on 6 matching bases. In germline, CDR1 is SGHKS, CDR2 YYEKEE (reference sequence). CDR3 length: 17 amino acids. Trimming took 0 bases from V and 5 from J, leaving 20 bases between them. CDR3 nucleotide sequence: TGTGCCAGCAGCTTGGTTTCCCGATTGGGAGGGGGGACTGAAGCTTTCTTT. This codes for CASSLVSRLGGGTEAFF.